The rows below give T cell receptor beta chains drawn from one sample of a study of blood T cell repertoires in COVID-19. Generated by immunoSEQ multiplex PCR, the TCRdb table keeps only in-frame clones and is missing some. The sample comprises around 100,000 clones, approximately 80% of which are singletons, and 10% to 15% rests with the top ten. Input material: peripheral blood. These TCRs come from a human donor in a cohort sampled during active or convalescent COVID-19. The CDR3 runs from the conserved cysteine through the conserved F or W. A D gene is named only where the DNA matches it firmly. Clone size appears in some rows only: once, few, many, or a class for an expanded clone.

.	.	TRBJ1-5	TRBV24-1	CATSGTGGPLEQPQHF	TGTGCCACCTCCGGGACGGGGGGACCATTGGAGCAGCCCCAGCATTTT
TRBD1	.	TRBJ1-2	TRBV3-1/TRBV3-2	CASSQGRGLYGYTF	TGTGCCAGCAGCCAAGGCAGGGGGCTTTATGGCTACACCTTC
.	.	TRBJ1-4	TRBV6-6	CASSLTSSGTWDEKLFF	TGTGCCAGCAGTCTCACATCATCCGGGACATGGGATGAAAAACTGTTTTTT
TRBD2	.	TRBJ2-1	TRBV5-8	CASSYLAGGTDEQFF	TGTGCCAGCAGCTACTTAGCGGGGGGGACGGATGAGCAGTTCTTC
.	.	TRBJ1-1	TRBV4-1	CASSQAVNTEAFF	TGCGCCAGCAGCCAAGCCGTGAACACTGAAGCTTTCTTT
.	.	TRBJ2-7	TRBV5-1	CASSFAGRSYEQYF	TGCGCCAGCAGCTTTGCGGGGAGGAGCTACGAGCAGTACTTC
TRBD2	.	TRBJ2-1	TRBV11-2	CASSVVTGLSHEQFF	TGTGCCAGCAGCGTGGTAACGGGACTATCGCATGAGCAGTTCTTC
.	few	TRBJ1-4	TRBV5-1	CASSLAGGWGEKLFF	TGCGCCAGCAGCTTGGCTGGGGGCTGGGGTGAAAAACTGTTTTTT
.	once	TRBJ1-6	TRBV5-1	CASWDSSDNSPLHF	TGCGCCAGCTGGGACTCCTCCGATAATTCACCCCTCCACTTT
TRBD1	.	TRBJ1-1	TRBV6-5	CASRTGGPPTEAFF	TGTGCCAGCAGGACAGGGGGTCCCCCCACTGAAGCTTTCTTT
.	.	TRBJ1-5	TRBV3-1/TRBV3-2	CASSPGGNQPQHF	TGTGCCAGCAGCCCAGGGGGCAATCAGCCCCAGCATTTT
.	.	TRBJ2-7	TRBV7-2	CATSAQGYEQYF	TGTGCCACCTCGGCACAGGGCTACGAGCAGTACTTC
.	.	TRBJ2-1	TRBV7-3	CASSFGNNEQFF	TGTGCCAGCAGCTTCGGTAACAATGAGCAGTTCTTC
.	.	TRBJ1-6	TRBV27	CASSLVGASRNSPLHF	TGTGCCAGCAGTTTGGTTGGGGCATCGAGGAATTCACCCCTCCACTTT
.	once	TRBJ2-2	TRBV9	CASRDPGRGSNTGELFF	TGTGCCAGCAGGGATCCGGGACGGGGGTCGAACACCGGGGAGCTGTTTTTT
.	.	TRBJ1-1	TRBV6-6	CASNGGGRINTEAFF	TGTGCCAGCAATGGGGGGGGCCGGATCAACACTGAAGCTTTCTTT
TRBD1	.	TRBJ1-1	TRBV25-1	CASSDPLEGAKAFF	TGTGCCAGCAGTGACCCGCTTGAGGGGGCCAAAGCTTTCTTT
.	.	TRBJ1-1	TRBV7-9	CASSLAHQGRMNTEAFF	TGTGCCAGCAGCTTAGCCCATCAGGGTCGGATGAACACTGAAGCTTTCTTT
TRBD1	.	TRBJ1-1	TRBV5-1	CASSLAGTANTEAFF	TGCGCCAGCAGCTTGGCCGGGACAGCGAACACTGAAGCTTTCTTT
TRBD1	.	TRBJ2-3	TRBV24-1	CATEGQNTDTQYF	TGTGCCACCGAGGGACAGAACACAGATACGCAGTATTTT
.	.	TRBJ2-7	TRBV5-1	CASRLGEGGLEQYF	TGCGCCAGCAGACTTGGCGAAGGGGGTCTCGAGCAGTACTTC
TRBD2	.	TRBJ2-3	TRBV3-1/TRBV3-2	CASSQVSGGAVDTQYF	TGTGCCAGCAGCCAAGTTAGCGGGGGGGCGGTGGATACGCAGTATTTT
.	.	TRBJ2-1	TRBV7-3	CASSLTTGGQYNEQFF	TGTGCCAGCAGCTTAACTACGGGGGGACAATACAATGAGCAGTTCTTC
.	.	TRBJ2-1	TRBV11-2	CASSPRTGGSYNEQFF	TGTGCCAGCAGCCCCCGCACTGGCGGTTCCTACAATGAGCAGTTCTTC
.	.	TRBJ2-1	TRBV29-1	CSADTTDRYNEQFF	TGCAGCGCCGATACAACTGACAGATACAATGAGCAGTTCTTC
.	once	TRBJ2-1	TRBV2	CASSDPTAHYSYNEQFF	TGTGCCAGCAGTGACCCGACCGCGCACTACTCCTACAATGAGCAGTTCTTC
TRBD2	once	TRBJ2-2	TRBV5-1	CASSLAGLDRELFF	TGCGCCAGCAGCTTGGCCGGACTAGATCGGGAGCTGTTTTTT
.	.	TRBJ2-2	TRBV5-1	CASSLDVTAGELFF	TGCGCCAGCAGCTTGGATGTCACAGCCGGGGAGCTGTTTTTT
TRBD2	.	TRBJ2-2	TRBV7-8	CASSPRRLAGPNTGELFF	TGTGCCAGCAGCCCCCGGCGACTAGCGGGACCGAACACCGGGGAGCTGTTTTTT
.	.	TRBJ1-5	TRBV5-1	CASSQDSSNQPQHF	TGCGCCAGCAGCCAGGACAGTAGCAATCAGCCCCAGCATTTT
.	.	TRBJ1-6	TRBV24-1	CATSDSGVLNSPLHF	TGTGCCACCAGTGATTCGGGGGTCCTAAATTCACCCCTCCACTTT
.	.	TRBJ1-1	TRBV5-1	CASSLDSEAFF	TGCGCCAGCAGCTTGGACAGTGAAGCTTTCTTT
TRBD1	.	TRBJ2-7	TRBV6-6	CASSDGQGAKGEQYF	TGTGCCAGCAGTGATGGACAGGGGGCGAAGGGTGAGCAGTACTTC
.	few	TRBJ2-2	TRBV9	CASSVALTYGTGELFF	TGTGCCAGCAGCGTAGCCCTAACGTATGGCACCGGGGAGCTGTTTTTT
TRBD1	.	TRBJ1-1	TRBV10-3	CAISEQGAGGTEAFF	TGTGCCATCAGTGAACAGGGGGCTGGTGGCACTGAAGCTTTCTTT
TRBD1	.	TRBJ1-3	TRBV18	CASSPTTGDVGNTIYF	TGTGCCAGCTCACCCACTACAGGGGATGTTGGAAACACCATATATTTT
TRBD1	.	TRBJ1-2	TRBV3-1/TRBV3-2	CASSPWDRGNGYTF	TGTGCCAGCAGCCCTTGGGACAGGGGGAATGGCTACACCTTC
TRBD1	.	TRBJ2-3	TRBV27	CASSLSGTVQYF	TGTGCCAGCAGTTTATCCGGGACAGTGCAGTATTTT
TRBD1	.	TRBJ2-3	TRBV3-1/TRBV3-2	CASSRGTGQIDTQYF	TGTGCCAGCAGCCGCGGGACAGGCCAGATAGATACGCAGTATTTT
.	few	TRBJ1-1	TRBV10-1	CASSVIRGNTEAFF	TGCGCCAGCAGTGTCATCAGGGGGAACACTGAAGCTTTCTTT
TRBD1	.	TRBJ1-1	TRBV6-2/TRBV6-3	CASSPPDRGNTEAFF	TGTGCCAGCAGCCCCCCGGACAGGGGAAACACTGAAGCTTTCTTT
.	.	TRBJ1-1	TRBV30	CASRPDIRNTEAFF	TGTGCCTCAAGACCGGACATCCGCAACACTGAAGCTTTCTTT